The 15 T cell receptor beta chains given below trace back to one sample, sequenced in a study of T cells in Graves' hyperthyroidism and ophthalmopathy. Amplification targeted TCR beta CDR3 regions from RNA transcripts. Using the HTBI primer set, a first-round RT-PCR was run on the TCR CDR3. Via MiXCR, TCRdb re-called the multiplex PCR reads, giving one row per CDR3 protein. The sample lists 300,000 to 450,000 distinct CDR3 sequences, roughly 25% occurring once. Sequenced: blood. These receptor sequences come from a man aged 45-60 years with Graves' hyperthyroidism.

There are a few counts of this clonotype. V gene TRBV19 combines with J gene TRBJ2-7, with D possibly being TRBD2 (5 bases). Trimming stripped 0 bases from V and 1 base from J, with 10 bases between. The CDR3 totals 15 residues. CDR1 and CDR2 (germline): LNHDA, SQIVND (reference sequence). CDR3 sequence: CASSIDHTGSYEQYF. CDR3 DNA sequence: TGTGCCAGTAGTATAGATCACACGGGGTCCTACGAGCAGTACTTC.

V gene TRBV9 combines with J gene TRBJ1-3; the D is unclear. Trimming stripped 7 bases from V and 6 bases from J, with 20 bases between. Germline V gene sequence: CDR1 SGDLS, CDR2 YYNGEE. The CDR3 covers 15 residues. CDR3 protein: CASGMYPGTKNTIYF. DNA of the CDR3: TGTGCCAGCGGAATGTACCCGGGAACGAAAAACACCATATATTTT. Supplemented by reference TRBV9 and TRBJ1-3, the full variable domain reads DSGVTQTPKHLITATGQRVTLRCSPRSGDLSVYWYQQSLDQGLQFLIQYYNGEERAKGNILERFSAQQFPDLHSELNLSSLELGDSALYFCASGMYPGTKNTIYFGEGSWLTVV.

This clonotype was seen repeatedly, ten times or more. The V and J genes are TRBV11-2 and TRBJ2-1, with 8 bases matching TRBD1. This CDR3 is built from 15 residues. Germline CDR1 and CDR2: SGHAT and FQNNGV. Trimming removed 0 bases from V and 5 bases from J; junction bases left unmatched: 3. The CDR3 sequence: CASSLEGQVHNEQFF. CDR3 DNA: TGTGCCAGCAGCTTAGAGGGACAGGTCCACAATGAGCAGTTCTTC.

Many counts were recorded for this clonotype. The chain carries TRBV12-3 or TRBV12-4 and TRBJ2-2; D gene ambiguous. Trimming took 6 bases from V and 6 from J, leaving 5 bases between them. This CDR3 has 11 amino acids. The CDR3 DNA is TGTGCCAGCAGCTTTTCCGGGGAGCTGTTTTTT. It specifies CASSFSGELFF.

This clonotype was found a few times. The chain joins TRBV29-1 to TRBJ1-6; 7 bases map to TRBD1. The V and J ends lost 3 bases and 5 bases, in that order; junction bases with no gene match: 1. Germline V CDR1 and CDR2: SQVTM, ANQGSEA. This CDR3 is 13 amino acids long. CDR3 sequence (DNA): TGCAGCGTTGAGACAGGGCATAATTCACCCCTCCACTTT. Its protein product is CSVETGHNSPLHF.

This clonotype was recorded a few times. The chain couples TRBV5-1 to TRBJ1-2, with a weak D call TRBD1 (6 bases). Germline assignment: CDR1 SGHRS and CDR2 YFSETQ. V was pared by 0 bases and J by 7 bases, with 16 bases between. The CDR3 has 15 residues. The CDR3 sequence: CASSLEFGGQSGYTF. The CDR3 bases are TGCGCCAGCAGCTTGGAATTTGGGGGGCAAAGTGGCTACACCTTC.

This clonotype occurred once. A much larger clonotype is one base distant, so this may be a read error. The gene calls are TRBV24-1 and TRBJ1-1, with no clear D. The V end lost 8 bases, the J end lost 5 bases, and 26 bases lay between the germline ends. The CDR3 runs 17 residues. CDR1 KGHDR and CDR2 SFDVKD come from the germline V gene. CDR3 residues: CATTPGGSGNVGTEAFF. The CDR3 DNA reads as TGTGCCACCACTCCCGGTGGAAGCGGCAATGTGGGGACTGAAGCTTTCTTT.

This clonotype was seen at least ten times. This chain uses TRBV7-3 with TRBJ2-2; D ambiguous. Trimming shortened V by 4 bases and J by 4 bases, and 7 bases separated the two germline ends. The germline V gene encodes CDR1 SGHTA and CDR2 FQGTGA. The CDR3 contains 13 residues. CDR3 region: CASSSQSTGELFF. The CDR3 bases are TGTGCCAGCAGCTCCCAGAGCACCGGGGAGCTGTTTTTT.

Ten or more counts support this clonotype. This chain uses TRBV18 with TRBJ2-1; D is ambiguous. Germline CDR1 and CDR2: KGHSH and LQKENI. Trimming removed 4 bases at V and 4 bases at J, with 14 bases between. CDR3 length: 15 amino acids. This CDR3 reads CASSLSVLPYNEQFF. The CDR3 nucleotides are TGTGCCAGCTCACTCTCGGTCTTACCATACAATGAGCAGTTCTTC. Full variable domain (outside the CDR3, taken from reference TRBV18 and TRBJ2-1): NAGVMQNPRHLVRRRGQEARLRCSPMKGHSHVYWYRQLPEEGLKFMVYLQKENIIDESGMPKERFSAEFPKEGPSILRIQQVVRGDSAAYFCASSLSVLPYNEQFFGPGTRLTVL.

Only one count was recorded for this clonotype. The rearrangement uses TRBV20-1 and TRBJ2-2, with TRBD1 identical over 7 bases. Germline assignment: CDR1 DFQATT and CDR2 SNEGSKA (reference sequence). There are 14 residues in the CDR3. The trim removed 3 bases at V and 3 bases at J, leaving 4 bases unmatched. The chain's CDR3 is CSARTGIDTGELFF. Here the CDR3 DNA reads TGCAGTGCTAGGACAGGGATTGACACCGGGGAGCTGTTTTTT.

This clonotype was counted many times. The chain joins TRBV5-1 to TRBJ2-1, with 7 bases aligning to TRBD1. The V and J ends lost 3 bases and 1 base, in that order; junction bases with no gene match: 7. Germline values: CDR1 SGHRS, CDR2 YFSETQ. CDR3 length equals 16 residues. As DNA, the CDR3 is TGCGCCAGCAGCTCTACGGGACAGCCGTCCTACAATGAGCAGTTCTTC. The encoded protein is CASSSTGQPSYNEQFF.

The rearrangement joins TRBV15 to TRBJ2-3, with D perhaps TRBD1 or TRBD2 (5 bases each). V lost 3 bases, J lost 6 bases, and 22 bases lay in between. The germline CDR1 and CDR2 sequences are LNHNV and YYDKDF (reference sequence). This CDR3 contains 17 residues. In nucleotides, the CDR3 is TGTGCCACCAGCAGCTATATGGGACGGCCGCCGAAGGATACGCAGTATTTT. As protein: CATSSYMGRPPKDTQYF.

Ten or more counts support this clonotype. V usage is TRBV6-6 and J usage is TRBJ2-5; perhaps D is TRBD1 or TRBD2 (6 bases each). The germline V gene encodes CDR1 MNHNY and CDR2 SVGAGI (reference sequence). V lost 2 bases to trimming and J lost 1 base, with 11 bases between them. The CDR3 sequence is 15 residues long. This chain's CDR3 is CASSYGGGRQETQYF. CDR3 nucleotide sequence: TGTGCCAGCAGTTACGGAGGGGGGCGCCAAGAGACCCAGTACTTC.

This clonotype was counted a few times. The CDR3 reads CASSLSRLAGGGEQFF. CDR3 bases: TGTGCCAGCAGTTTATCTAGACTAGCGGGAGGGGGTGAGCAGTTCTTC. The chain carries TRBV28 and TRBJ2-1; 14 bases fit TRBD2. V dropped 1 base and J dropped 9; count of bases not matched to a gene: 5. Germline V gene lookup returns CDR1 MDHEN and CDR2 SYDVKM. The CDR3 runs to 16 residues.

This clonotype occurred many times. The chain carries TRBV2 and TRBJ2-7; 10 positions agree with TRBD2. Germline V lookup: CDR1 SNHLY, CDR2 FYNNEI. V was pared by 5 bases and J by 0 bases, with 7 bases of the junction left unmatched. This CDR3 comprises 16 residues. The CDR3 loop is CASSSAGGASSYEQYF. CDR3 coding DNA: TGTGCCAGCAGTTCAGCGGGAGGGGCAAGCTCCTACGAGCAGTACTTC.